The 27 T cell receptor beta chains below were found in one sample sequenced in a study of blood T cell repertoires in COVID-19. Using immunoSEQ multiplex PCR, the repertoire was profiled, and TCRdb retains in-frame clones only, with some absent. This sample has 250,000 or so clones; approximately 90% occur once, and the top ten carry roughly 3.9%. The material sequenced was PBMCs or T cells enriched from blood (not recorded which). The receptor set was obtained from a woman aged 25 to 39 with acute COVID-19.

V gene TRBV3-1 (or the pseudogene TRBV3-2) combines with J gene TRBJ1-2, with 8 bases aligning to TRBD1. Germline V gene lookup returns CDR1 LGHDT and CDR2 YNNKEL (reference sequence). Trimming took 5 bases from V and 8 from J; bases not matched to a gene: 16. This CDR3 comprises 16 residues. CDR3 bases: TGTGCCAGCAGCGATAGAGGACAGGGTCTTCTAGGGGGCTACACCTTC. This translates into CASSDRGQGLLGGYTF.

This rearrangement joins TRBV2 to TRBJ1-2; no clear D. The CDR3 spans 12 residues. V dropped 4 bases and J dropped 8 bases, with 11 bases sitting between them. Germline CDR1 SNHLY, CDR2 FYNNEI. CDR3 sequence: CASSGTEEGYTF. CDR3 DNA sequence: TGTGCCAGCAGTGGTACGGAGGAGGGCTACACCTTC.

CDR3 bases: TGCGCCAGCAGCTTGTATCGCCCCGGGGACACTGAAGCTTTCTTT. Its protein product is CASSLYRPGDTEAFF. This chain connects TRBV5-1 to TRBJ1-1; D gene ambiguous. CDR1 and CDR2 (germline): SGHRS, YFSETQ. Trimming removed 1 base from V and 3 bases from J, with 13 bases in between. This CDR3 region has 15 residues. The whole variable domain, filled in from reference TRBV5-1 and TRBJ1-1, reads KAGVTQTPRYLIKTRGQQVTLSCSPISGHRSVSWYQQTPGQGLQFLFEYFSETQRNKGNFPGRFSGRQFSNSRSEMNVSTLELGDSALYLCASSLYRPGDTEAFFGQGTRLTVV.

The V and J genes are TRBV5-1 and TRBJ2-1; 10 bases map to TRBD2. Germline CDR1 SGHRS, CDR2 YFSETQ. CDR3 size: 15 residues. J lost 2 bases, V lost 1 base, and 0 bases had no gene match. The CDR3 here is CASSLTSGAYNEQFF. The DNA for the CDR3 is TGCGCCAGCAGCTTGACTAGCGGGGCCTACAATGAGCAGTTCTTC.

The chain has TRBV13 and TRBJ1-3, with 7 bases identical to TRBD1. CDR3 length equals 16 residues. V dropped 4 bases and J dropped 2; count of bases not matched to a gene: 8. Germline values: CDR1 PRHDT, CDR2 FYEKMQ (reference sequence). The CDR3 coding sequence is TGTGCCAGCAGCTGGGGGACCGGGACAGCTGGAAACACCATATATTTT. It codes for CASSWGTGTAGNTIYF. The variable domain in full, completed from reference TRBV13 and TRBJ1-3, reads AAGVIQSPRHLIKEKRETATLKCYPIPRHDTVYWYQQGPGQDPQFLISFYEKMQSDKGSIPDRFSAQQFSDYHSELNMSSLELGDSALYFCASSWGTGTAGNTIYFGEGSWLTVV.

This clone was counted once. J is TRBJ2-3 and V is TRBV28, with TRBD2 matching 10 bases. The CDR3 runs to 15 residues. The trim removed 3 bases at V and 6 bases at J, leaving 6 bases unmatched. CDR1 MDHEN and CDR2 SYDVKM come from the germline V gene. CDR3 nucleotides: TGTGCCAGCAGTTTCAGCGGGAGGGCCAGCGATACGCAGTATTTT. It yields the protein CASSFSGRASDTQYF.

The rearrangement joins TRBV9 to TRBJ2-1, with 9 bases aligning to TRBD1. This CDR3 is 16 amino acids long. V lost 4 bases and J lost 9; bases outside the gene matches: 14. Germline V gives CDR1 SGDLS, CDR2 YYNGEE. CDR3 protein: CASSPPGQGTFSEQFF. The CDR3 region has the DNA TGTGCCAGCAGCCCGCCGGGACAGGGAACATTTAGTGAGCAGTTCTTC.

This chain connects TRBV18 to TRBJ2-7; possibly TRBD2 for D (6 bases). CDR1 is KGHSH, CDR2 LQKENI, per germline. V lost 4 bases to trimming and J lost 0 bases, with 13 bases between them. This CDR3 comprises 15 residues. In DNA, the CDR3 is TGTGCCAGCTCACGATCTAGCGTTTCCTCCTACGAGCAGTACTTC. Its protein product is CASSRSSVSSYEQYF.

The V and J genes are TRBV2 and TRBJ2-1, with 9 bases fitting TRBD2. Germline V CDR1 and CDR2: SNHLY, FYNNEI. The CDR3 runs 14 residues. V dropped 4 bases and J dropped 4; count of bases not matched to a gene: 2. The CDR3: CASSGLAAYNEQFF. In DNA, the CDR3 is TGTGCCAGCAGTGGACTAGCGGCATACAATGAGCAGTTCTTC.

The DNA for the CDR3 is TGCAGCGTTGGAGGAGGAGATACGCAGTATTTT. This codes for CSVGGGDTQYF. The rearrangement links TRBV29-1 to TRBJ2-3; weak D call: TRBD2 (5 bases). With 4 bases removed from V and 5 bases from J, the gap between germline ends came to 7 bases. CDR1 is SQVTM and CDR2 is ANQGSEA in the germline V gene. The CDR3 length is 11 residues.

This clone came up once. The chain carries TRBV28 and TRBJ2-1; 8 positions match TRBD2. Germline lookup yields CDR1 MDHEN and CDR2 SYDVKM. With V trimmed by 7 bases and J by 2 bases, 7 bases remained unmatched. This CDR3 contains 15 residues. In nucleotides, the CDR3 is TGTGCCAGCACCGGACTAGCAGGAACCTACAATGAGCAGTTCTTC. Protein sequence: CASTGLAGTYNEQFF.

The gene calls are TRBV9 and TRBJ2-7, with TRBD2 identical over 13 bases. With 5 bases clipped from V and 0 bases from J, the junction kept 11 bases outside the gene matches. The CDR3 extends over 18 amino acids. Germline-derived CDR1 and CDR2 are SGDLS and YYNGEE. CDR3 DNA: TGTGCCAGCAGTCCGGGACTAGCGGGACCCCTGAGCTCCTACGAGCAGTACTTC. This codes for CASSPGLAGPLSSYEQYF.

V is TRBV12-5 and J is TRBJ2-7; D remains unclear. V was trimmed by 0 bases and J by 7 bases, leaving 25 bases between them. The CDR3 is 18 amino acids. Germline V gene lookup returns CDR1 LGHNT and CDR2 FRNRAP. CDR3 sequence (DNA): TGTGCTAGTGGTTTGGTAGGTTTCGGCAGCGTAAATCTCTTGGAGCAGTACTTC. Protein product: CASGLVGFGSVNLLEQYF.

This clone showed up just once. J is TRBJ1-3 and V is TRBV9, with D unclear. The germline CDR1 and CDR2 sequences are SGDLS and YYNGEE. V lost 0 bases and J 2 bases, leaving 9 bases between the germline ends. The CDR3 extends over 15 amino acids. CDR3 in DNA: TGTGCCAGCAGCGTAGATCAGGTCCCTGGAAACACCATATATTTT. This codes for CASSVDQVPGNTIYF.

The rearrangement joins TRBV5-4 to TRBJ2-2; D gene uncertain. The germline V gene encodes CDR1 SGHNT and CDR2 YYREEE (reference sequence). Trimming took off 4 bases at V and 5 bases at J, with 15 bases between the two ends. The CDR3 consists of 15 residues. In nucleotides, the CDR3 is TGTGCCAGCAGCGACGGGTTGATCTCTACCGGGGAGCTGTTTTTT. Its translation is CASSDGLISTGELFF.

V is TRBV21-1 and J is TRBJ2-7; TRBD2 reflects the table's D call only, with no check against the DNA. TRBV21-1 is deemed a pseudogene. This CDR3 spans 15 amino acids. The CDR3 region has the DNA TGTGCCAGCAGCTCCGGACTAGCGGGAGAGAACGAGCAGTACTTC. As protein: CASSSGLAGENEQYF.

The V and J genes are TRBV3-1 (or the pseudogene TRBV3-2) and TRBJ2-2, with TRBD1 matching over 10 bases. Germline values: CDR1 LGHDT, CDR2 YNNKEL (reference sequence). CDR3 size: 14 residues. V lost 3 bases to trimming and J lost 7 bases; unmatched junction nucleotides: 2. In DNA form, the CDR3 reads TGTGCCAGCAGCCAGGGACAGGGGTACGGGGAGCTGTTTTTT. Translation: CASSQGQGYGELFF.

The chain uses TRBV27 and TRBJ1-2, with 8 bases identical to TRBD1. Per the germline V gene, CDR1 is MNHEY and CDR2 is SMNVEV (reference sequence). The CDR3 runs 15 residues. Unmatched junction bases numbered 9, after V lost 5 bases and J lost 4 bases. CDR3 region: CASSVPGTGPYGYTF. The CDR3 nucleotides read TGTGCCAGCAGTGTACCCGGGACAGGTCCCTATGGCTACACCTTC.

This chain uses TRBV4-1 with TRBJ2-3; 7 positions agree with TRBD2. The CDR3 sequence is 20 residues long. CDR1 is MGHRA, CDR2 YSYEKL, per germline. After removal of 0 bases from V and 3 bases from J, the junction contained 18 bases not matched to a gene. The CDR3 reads CASSQEAGRAHLAVTDTQYF. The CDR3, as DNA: TGCGCCAGCAGCCAAGAGGCCGGCAGGGCCCATCTAGCGGTTACAGATACGCAGTATTTT.

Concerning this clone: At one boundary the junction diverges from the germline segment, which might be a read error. The CDR3 DNA reads as TGTGCTAGCAGCACCTCTAGCCCCGGGGAGCTGTTTTTT. It translates to CASSTSSPGELFF. The chain has TRBV7-7 and TRBJ2-2; possible D gene TRBD2, 5 bases. Germline V CDR1 and CDR2: SSHAT, FNYEAQ (reference sequence). The CDR3 is 13 amino acids.

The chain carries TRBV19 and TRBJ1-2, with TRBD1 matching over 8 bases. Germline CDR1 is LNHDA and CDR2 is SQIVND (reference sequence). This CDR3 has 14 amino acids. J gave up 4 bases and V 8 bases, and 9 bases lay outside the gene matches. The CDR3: CASVRTGRPYGYTF. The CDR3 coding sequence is TGTGCCAGTGTCCGGACAGGGCGACCCTATGGCTACACCTTC.

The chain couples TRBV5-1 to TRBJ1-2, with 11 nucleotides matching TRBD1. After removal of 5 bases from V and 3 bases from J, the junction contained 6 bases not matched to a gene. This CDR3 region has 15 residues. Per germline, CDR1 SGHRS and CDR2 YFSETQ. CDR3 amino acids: CASSSRTGGDYGYTF. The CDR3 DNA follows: TGCGCCAGCAGTAGCCGGACAGGGGGCGACTATGGCTACACCTTC. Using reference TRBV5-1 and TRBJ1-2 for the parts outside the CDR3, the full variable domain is KAGVTQTPRYLIKTRGQQVTLSCSPISGHRSVSWYQQTPGQGLQFLFEYFSETQRNKGNFPGRFSGRQFSNSRSEMNVSTLELGDSALYLCASSSRTGGDYGYTFGSGTRLTVV.

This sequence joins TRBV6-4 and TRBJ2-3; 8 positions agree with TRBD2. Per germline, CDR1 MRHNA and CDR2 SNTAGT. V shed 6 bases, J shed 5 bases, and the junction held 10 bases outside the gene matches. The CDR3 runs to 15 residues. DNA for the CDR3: TGTGCCAGCAGCCCAAAGCGGGAGCAGATAGATACGCAGTATTTT. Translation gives CASSPKREQIDTQYF.

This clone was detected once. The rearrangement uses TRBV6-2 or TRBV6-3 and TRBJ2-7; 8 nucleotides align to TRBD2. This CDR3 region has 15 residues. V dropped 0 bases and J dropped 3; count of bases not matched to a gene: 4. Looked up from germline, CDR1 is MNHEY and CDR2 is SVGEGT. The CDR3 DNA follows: TGTGCCAGCAGTTACTCCGACACTAGCGGCTACGAGCAGTACTTC. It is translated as CASSYSDTSGYEQYF.

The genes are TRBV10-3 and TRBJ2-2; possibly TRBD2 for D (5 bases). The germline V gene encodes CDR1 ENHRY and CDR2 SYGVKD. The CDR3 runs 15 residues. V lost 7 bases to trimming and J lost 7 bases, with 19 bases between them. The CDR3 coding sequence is TGTGCCATCACTCCGGACTTTTCAGACGGCGGGGAGCTGTTTTTT. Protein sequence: CAITPDFSDGGELFF.

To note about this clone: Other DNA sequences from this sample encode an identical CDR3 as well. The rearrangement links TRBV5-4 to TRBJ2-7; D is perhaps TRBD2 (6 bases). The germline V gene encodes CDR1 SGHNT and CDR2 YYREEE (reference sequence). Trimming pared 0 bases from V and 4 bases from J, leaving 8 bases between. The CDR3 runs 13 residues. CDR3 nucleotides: TGTGCCAGCAGCTTGGCCGGGACTTACGAGCAGTACTTC. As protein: CASSLAGTYEQYF.

CDR3 region: CASSDRGFPGDEQFF. The CDR3 region has the DNA TGCGCCAGCAGTGACAGGGGGTTCCCTGGGGATGAGCAGTTCTTC. V and J are TRBV10-2 and TRBJ2-1; 7 bases map to TRBD1. CDR1 is WSHSY and CDR2 is SAAADI in the germline V gene. After removal of 3 bases from V and 8 bases from J, the junction contained 10 bases not matched to a gene. The CDR3 totals 15 residues.